Described below is a single T cell receptor (beta chain) sequence and its context. Its specific antigen is unknown. No clone much larger than this one lies a single base away; base qualities are absent. The immunoSEQ hsTCRB assay version 4, run in survey mode, was used to sequence TCRbeta repertoires from genomic DNA. Genomic DNA was diluted to around 10 ng/uL, using up to 1 ug per sample for TCRbeta sequencing. Per the authors' processing: Analysis of the TCRbeta data was done in ImmunoSeq Analyzer 3.0, and diversity was computed on productive nucleotide rearrangements. Using the Immunarch R package, lower-bound TCR diversity was estimated with the improved Chao index and clonality was estimated with the Gini coefficient. Nucleotide rearrangements that differed but encoded the same CDR3beta amino acid sequence were counted as separate clonotypes. Differential abundance analysis found TCRbeta sequences that were significantly enriched in antigen-responding cells compared with anti-CD3/anti-CD28-activated cells. TCRs were clustered by predicted peptide-MHC specificity with GLIPH2, both within individual participants and across merged participant data sets. Not all clones reach the TCRdb copy of this immuneACCESS table, which keeps in-frame sequences only. Checked studies attribute under half of the gap to unresolved V genes and leave the rest unexplained. Clone size and the V and J calls come from that table; the DNA yielded D and trimming. Across this sample there are fewer than 30,000 clones, with 82% seen only once. The ten top clones hold about 4.6% of the sample.

Explained via the paper, the treatment or condition label denotes: suppressive antiretroviral therapy. Cells were stimulated with lysates of CMV-infected fibroblasts at roughly 9.8 ug/mL. Memory populations depleted of antigen-responding cells were obtained by sorting nonresponding CD40L-negative CD69-negative CD45RO-high memory CD4+ T cells. HIV-1-infected adults in whom suppressive ART had been started during chronic infection were enrolled as participants. For at least 4 years, the participants' plasma HIV-1 RNA had been undetectable, below 50 copies/mL. To be included, a participant needed positive CMV serology and a CD4+ T cell count above 400 cells/uL. Before stimulation, PBMCs were isolated using density centrifugation and depleted of CD8+ T cells. Stimulation of CD8-depleted PBMCs was carried out for over 15 hours with anti-CD28/CD49d costimulation, CD40-blocking antibody and enfuvirtide, to prevent new infections. Cell sorting was done on a Beckman Coulter MoFlo Legacy or XDP sorter, and dead cells were excluded with propidium iodide. For samples with more than one million cells, genomic DNA was extracted with the QIAamp DNA Mini Kit, and for all other samples the Quick-DNA Microprep Kit was used.

The data originate from a study of persistence of HIV-infected CD4 T cells (dated by TCRdb to 2020 to 2021). Background on the whole study: The study isolated CMV- and HIV-1 Gag-responding CD4+ T cells from ART-treated individuals to examine antigen-driven clonal expansion of HIV-1-infected cells. The median time the participants had spent on suppressive ART was approximately eight years. Apart from a couple of participants who underwent leukapheresis at a single time point, peripheral blood samples of up to about 180 mL were collected from participants at multiple time points. TCRbeta sequencing assessed the clonality of all cells in each sorted population, while proviral sequencing assessed the clonality of infected cells. For the TCR cluster analysis across participants, about 8 participants were included for CMV and over 5 participants for Gag.

Overall study results and their limits: Restriction of bulk TCR analyses to the rare CMV-responding cells that actually carried HIV-1 proviruses was not possible. Antigen-responding cells were enriched for degenerate expanded CDR3beta sequences, which suggests convergent selection of CD4+ responses to CMV and Gag. Significantly lower TCRbeta richness was observed in CMV- and Gag-responding cells than in anti-CD3/anti-CD28-responding cells, and higher oligoclonality was observed in CMV-responding cells than in CD3/CD28-stimulated and Gag-responding cells. The study involved few individuals and tested only a limited range of antigens. A correlation was observed between TCR oligoclonality and proviral oligoclonality within the same sorted populations.

In the germline V gene, CDR1 corresponds to SGHTA and CDR2 to FQGTGA. The CDR3 holds 15 amino acids from the cysteine to the phenylalanine. Just the 45-base CDR3 DNA is kept, in frame starting at base 1. V is reduced by 2 bases and J by 6 bases, leaving a spacing of 14 bases between them. Specimen: CD4+ T cells sorted from PBMCs after approximately 19-hour stimulation, collected from a patient who received antiretroviral therapy. The sample's cell subset or site label, decoded: CD40L-CD69- CD45RO-high memory CD4 T cells not responding to CMV lysate. The chain is made from TRBV7-3 and TRBJ2-1; the D gene is perhaps TRBD2, from 6 matching bases. This clonotype originated in an adult man with HIV who was CMV-seropositive. The base sequence is TGTGCCAGCAGCTTATCAGCGGGCGCTTTCAATGAGCAGTTCTTC. Protein translation: CASSLSAGAFNEQFF.